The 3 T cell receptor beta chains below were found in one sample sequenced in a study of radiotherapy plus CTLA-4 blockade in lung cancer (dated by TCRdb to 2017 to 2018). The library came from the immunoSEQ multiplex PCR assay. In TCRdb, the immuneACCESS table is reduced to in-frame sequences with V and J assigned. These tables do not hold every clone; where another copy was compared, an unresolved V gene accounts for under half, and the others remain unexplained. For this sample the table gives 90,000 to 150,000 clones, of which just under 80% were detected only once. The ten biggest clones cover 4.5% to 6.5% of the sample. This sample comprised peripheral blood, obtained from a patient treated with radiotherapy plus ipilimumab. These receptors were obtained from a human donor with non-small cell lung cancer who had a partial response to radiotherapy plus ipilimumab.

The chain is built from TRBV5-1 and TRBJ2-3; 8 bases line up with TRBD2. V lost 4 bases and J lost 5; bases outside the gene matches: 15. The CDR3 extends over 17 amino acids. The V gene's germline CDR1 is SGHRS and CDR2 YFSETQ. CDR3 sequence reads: CASSKGTSGSPVDTQYF. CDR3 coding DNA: TGCGCCAGCAGCAAGGGGACCAGCGGGAGTCCGGTAGATACGCAGTATTTT.

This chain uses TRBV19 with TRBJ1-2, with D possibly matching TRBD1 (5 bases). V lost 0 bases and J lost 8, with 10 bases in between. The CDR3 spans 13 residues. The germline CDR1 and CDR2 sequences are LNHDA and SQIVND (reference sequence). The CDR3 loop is CASSIERQQGYTF. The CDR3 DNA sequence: TGTGCCAGTAGTATAGAAAGACAGCAGGGCTACACCTTC.

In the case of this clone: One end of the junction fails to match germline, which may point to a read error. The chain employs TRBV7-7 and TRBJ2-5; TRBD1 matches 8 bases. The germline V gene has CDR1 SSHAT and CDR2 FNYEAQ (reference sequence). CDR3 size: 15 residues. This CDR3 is CASSPNRGSQETQYF. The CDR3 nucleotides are TGTGCTAGCAGCCCAAACAGGGGGTCACAAGAGACCCAGTACTTC.